The table lists the clone carrying this T cell receptor (beta chain) with many counts. The source of the sample is a study of T cells in Graves' hyperthyroidism and ophthalmopathy. The CDR3 totals 16 residues. Germline CDR1 SEHNR, CDR2 FQNEAQ (reference sequence). Trimming took 6 bases from V and 0 from J, leaving 18 bases between them. RNA transcripts were the template for amplifying TCR beta CDR3 regions. HTBI primers drove first-round RT-PCR of the TCR CDR3. A single record per CDR3 protein comes from TCRdb applying MiXCR to the multiplex PCR reads. The table includes some 720,000 distinct CDR3 sequences, roughly 15% detected once.

The genes are TRBV7-9 and TRBJ2-7, with D perhaps matching TRBD2 (5 bases). Specimen: blood. The sequence was obtained from a man aged 18-30 years with Graves' hyperthyroidism. The CDR3: CASSSEVFGSSYEQYF. In nucleotides, the CDR3 is TGTGCCAGCAGTTCCGAGGTGTTTGGGAGCTCCTACGAGCAGTACTTC.